Listed below are T cell receptor beta chains from one sample, sequenced in a study of cytotoxic CD8 clonotypes in ibrutinib-treated CLL. Clones were read by immunoSEQ multiplex PCR, and TCRdb kept only the in-frame ones, dropping some. The sample lists fewer than 100,000 clones; 70% to 80% were seen once. Sequences were derived from PBMCs, sampled after 12 months of ibrutinib treatment. The receptors were sampled from a human donor with chronic lymphocytic leukemia. The CDR3 runs from the conserved cysteine through the conserved F or W. Fields, in order: clone size, V gene, CDR3 length, D gene, J gene, CDR3 protein, CDR3 DNA. A D gene is named only where the DNA matches it firmly. Expanded clones get a size class; other rows say once, few or many, or leave the size out.

NA	TRBV2	14	TRBD1	TRBJ2-7	CASSPGTGSYEQYF	TGTGCCAGCAGCCCCGGGACAGGCTCCTACGAGCAGTACTTC
many	TRBV5-1	13	TRBD1	TRBJ1-1	CASSLGDSSEAFF	TGCGCCAGCAGCTTGGGGGACAGCTCTGAAGCTTTCTTT
NA	TRBV19	13	TRBD1	TRBJ1-5	CASSPGGGQPQHF	TGTGCCAGTAGTCCAGGGGGGGGCCAGCCCCAGCATTTT
NA	TRBV7-2	17	NA	TRBJ2-3	CASSLGSGITSTDTQYF	TGTGCCAGCAGCTTAGGGAGCGGAATCACTAGCACAGATACGCAGTATTTT
NA	TRBV18	13	NA	TRBJ1-2	CASSPGAGYGYTF	TGTGCCAGCTCACCAGGGGCCGGCTATGGCTACACCTTC
NA	TRBV5-1	13	TRBD2	TRBJ2-4	CASSTTGGGIQYF	TGCGCCAGCAGCACAACGGGGGGAGGCATTCAGTACTTC
NA	TRBV4-2	16	TRBD1	TRBJ1-2	CASSQSTWDRYYGYTF	TGTGCCAGCAGCCAATCCACCTGGGACAGGTACTATGGCTACACCTTC
NA	TRBV19	15	NA	TRBJ2-7	CASSIDWQGFYEQYF	TGTGCCAGTAGTATAGATTGGCAGGGGTTCTACGAGCAGTACTTC
few	TRBV9	16	TRBD2	TRBJ2-5	CASSESGGASWETQYF	TGTGCCAGCAGCGAAAGCGGGGGAGCCAGTTGGGAGACCCAGTACTTC
NA	TRBV5-1	14	TRBD1	TRBJ2-5	CASSPGQGQETQYF	TGCGCCAGCAGCCCCGGACAGGGGCAAGAGACCCAGTACTTC
many	TRBV5-1	15	NA	TRBJ2-7	CASSLRSGGGAEQYF	TGCGCCAGCAGCTTGAGGTCCGGTGGAGGGGCCGAGCAGTACTTC
NA	TRBV12-5	15	TRBD2	TRBJ2-1	CASAYSGGQYNEQFF	TGTGCTAGTGCCTACAGCGGGGGGCAATACAATGAGCAGTTCTTC
NA	TRBV7-2	15	TRBD2	TRBJ2-1	CASSFVAGAHNEQFF	TGTGCCAGCAGCTTTGTTGCGGGAGCCCACAATGAGCAGTTCTTC
NA	TRBV28	12	NA	TRBJ1-1	CASDIRGSQAFF	TGTGCCAGCGATATACGGGGGTCTCAAGCTTTCTTT
NA	TRBV18	14	NA	TRBJ1-5	CASSEEGGVQPQHF	TGTGCCAGCTCAGAGGAGGGAGGGGTTCAGCCCCAGCATTTT
NA	TRBV2	13	TRBD1	TRBJ1-1	CASTGDRVAEAFF	TGTGCCAGCACCGGAGACAGGGTGGCTGAAGCTTTCTTT
NA	TRBV18	12	TRBD2	TRBJ2-7	CASSPRGGEQYF	TGTGCCAGCTCACCACGGGGGGGCGAGCAGTACTTC
NA	TRBV18	14	TRBD2	TRBJ2-3	CASSPNSGEDTQYF	TGTGCCAGCTCACCTAATAGCGGGGAGGATACGCAGTATTTT
NA	TRBV4-3	20	TRBD2	TRBJ2-1	CASSQDTASGRYGSYNEQFF	TGCGCCAGCAGCCAGGATACGGCTAGCGGGAGATATGGATCCTACAATGAGCAGTTCTTC
NA	TRBV6-6	12	NA	TRBJ2-5	CASSPTAETQYF	TGTGCCAGCAGCCCCACCGCGGAGACCCAGTACTTC
NA	TRBV6-6	12	NA	TRBJ1-2	CASSYSSGGYTF	TGTGCCAGCAGTTACTCGTCTGGTGGCTACACCTTC
many	TRBV10-3	13	NA	TRBJ2-6	CAITEAGANVLTF	TGTGCCATCACGGAAGCTGGGGCCAACGTCCTGACTTTC
NA	TRBV5-1	14	TRBD1	TRBJ1-1	CASSSQGGGTEAFF	TGCGCCAGCAGCTCCCAGGGGGGTGGGACTGAAGCTTTCTTT
NA	TRBV19	14	TRBD1	TRBJ1-5	CASSQGQGNQPQHF	TGTGCCAGTAGTCAGGGACAGGGCAATCAGCCCCAGCATTTT
NA	TRBV7-9	14	NA	TRBJ2-7	CASSLRDGPYEQYF	TGTGCCAGCAGCTTAAGGGACGGTCCCTACGAGCAGTACTTC